This is a list of T cell receptor beta chains from one sample in a study of shared clonotypes between healthy human individuals. TCRdb's table, derived via immunoSEQ multiplex PCR, lists solely in-frame clones and lacks some. The profile shows about 580,000 clones, roughly 98% of them singletons. The source material was naive CD8+ T cells sorted from blood. The receptors shown here come from a man aged 30 to 39 in good health. Both conserved end residues are part of each CDR3. D genes are given only for firm matches. The size field is filled for only some rows; it gives once, few, many or a size class.

j_gene,v_gene,d_gene,abundance,CDR3nt,CDR3aa
TRBJ2-2,TRBV29-1,NA,NA,TGCAGCGTAGACAGGATCGCGAACACCGGGGAGCTGTTTTTT,CSVDRIANTGELFF
TRBJ2-1,TRBV5-1,TRBD1,once,TGCGCCAGCAGCTCTAGGACTACAGGGGGCGCATACAATGAGCAGTTCTTC,CASSSRTTGGAYNEQFF
TRBJ1-1,TRBV27,TRBD1,once,TGTGCCAGCAGCCAAGGCGGACAGGGCACTGAAGCTTTCTTT,CASSQGGQGTEAFF
TRBJ2-1,TRBV7-9,NA,once,TGTGCCAGCAGCTATGGCCCATCGGGACAAAGCGATGAGCAGTTCTTC,CASSYGPSGQSDEQFF
TRBJ1-5,TRBV19,TRBD1,NA,TGTGTTACGTTCCCGGGGACAGGTAGATTGCAGCCCCAGCATTTT,CVTFPGTGRLQPQHF
TRBJ2-7,TRBV2,NA,NA,TGTGCCAGCAGTGGGATCGAGCAGTACTTC,CASSGIEQYF
TRBJ2-1,TRBV7-8,TRBD2,NA,TGTGCCAGCATCATAACTTACCCAGCGGGAGTAAATGAGCAGTTCTTC,CASIITYPAGVNEQFF
TRBJ1-1,TRBV27,NA,NA,TGTGCCAGCAGATTGGGATTCAACACTGAAGCTTTCTTT,CASRLGFNTEAFF
TRBJ2-7,TRBV5-8,NA,NA,TGTGCCAGCAGCCACACCCAGTACTTC,CASSHTQYF
TRBJ1-1,TRBV15,TRBD1,NA,TGTGCCACCAGCAGAGTCAGGGGGCTGGACACTGAAGCTTTCTTT,CATSRVRGLDTEAFF
TRBJ1-1,TRBV27,TRBD1,NA,TGTGCCAGCAGTTCAGGGGGCGGGGCTTTCTTT,CASSSGGGAFF
TRBJ1-2,TRBV7-9,TRBD1,NA,TGTGCCAGCAGCGACAGGGGTAACTATGGCTACACCTTC,CASSDRGNYGYTF
TRBJ2-7,TRBV7-2,NA,NA,TGTGCCAGCAGCCCAGGGGCAGGGTCCTACGAGCAGTACTTC,CASSPGAGSYEQYF
TRBJ2-5,TRBV6-1,NA,NA,TGTGCCAGCAGTGAACCTTTTCGGCAGGGGACCCAAGAGACCCAGTACTTC,CASSEPFRQGTQETQYF
TRBJ2-1,TRBV11-3,NA,NA,TGTGCCAGCAGCTTACACAGCTCGGTAAACAATGAGCAGTTCTTC,CASSLHSSVNNEQFF
TRBJ2-1,TRBV7-9,NA,NA,TGTGCCAGCAGCCCTACCGGAGGGTTGACCTACAATGAGCAGTTCTTC,CASSPTGGLTYNEQFF
TRBJ2-1,TRBV7-8,TRBD2,NA,TGTGCCAGCAGCTTAGCCCTCCGGACTAGCGGGAAAATGGTATACAATGAGCAGTTCTTC,CASSLALRTSGKMVYNEQFF
TRBJ2-1,TRBV28,NA,NA,TGTGCCAGCAGTTTAGTCCTCCCCAGCGGAGGCTCCTACAATGAGCAGTTCTTC,CASSLVLPSGGSYNEQFF
TRBJ2-1,TRBV10-3,NA,NA,TGTGCCATCAGTGAAACGGGACAAAACTACAATGAGCAGTTCTTC,CAISETGQNYNEQFF
TRBJ2-3,TRBV5-1,NA,NA,TGCGCCAGCAGCTTGTATTTCGCAGGGCCAGATACGCAGTATTTT,CASSLYFAGPDTQYF
TRBJ2-7,TRBV10-2,TRBD2,NA,TGCGCCAGCAGTATCAGACTAGCGGTTTACGAGCAGTACTTC,CASSIRLAVYEQYF
TRBJ2-1,TRBV5-4,NA,NA,TGTGCCAGCAGCTTGAGGGACACGCAGTTCTTC,CASSLRDTQFF
TRBJ2-2,TRBV28,TRBD1,NA,TGTGCCAGCAGCTGGACAGGGGGGCTCGGTTTTCGCGGGGAGCTGTTTTTT,CASSWTGGLGFRGELFF
TRBJ2-7,TRBV7-9,TRBD1,NA,TGTGCCAGCAGCTTAGGGACAGGGACCTACGAGCAGTACTTC,CASSLGTGTYEQYF
TRBJ2-1,TRBV18,NA,NA,TGTGCCAGCTCACCCTTCCCAAGCTCCTACAATGAGCAGTTCTTC,CASSPFPSSYNEQFF
TRBJ2-7,TRBV2,NA,NA,TGTGCCAGCAGTGAATCTTTAGCGGAGGCCACCTACGAGCAGTACTTC,CASSESLAEATYEQYF
TRBJ2-7,TRBV7-9,NA,once,TGTGCCAGCGACGGAACGGAGAGCTCCTACGAGCAGTACTTC,CASDGTESSYEQYF
TRBJ1-2,TRBV28,NA,once,TGTGCCAGCAGTCCCCAGGCGGCCCTCCCCTCCTACACCTTC,CASSPQAALPSYTF
TRBJ2-7,TRBV5-4,NA,NA,TGTGCCAGCAGCCCTTCAGGCTTTTACGAGCAGTACTTC,CASSPSGFYEQYF
TRBJ1-5,TRBV16,TRBD1,NA,TGTGCCAGCAGCCAATATGTCATCGGGACAGGGGTCAATCAGCCCCAGCATTTT,CASSQYVIGTGVNQPQHF
TRBJ2-1,TRBV27,TRBD2,NA,TGTGCCAGCAGTTTATCGAGAGGACTAGCGGGTGAGCAGTTCTTC,CASSLSRGLAGEQFF
TRBJ2-7,TRBV5-5,NA,NA,TGTGCCAGCAGCTTCATGCTGACAGGATCCTACGAGCAGTACTTC,CASSFMLTGSYEQYF
TRBJ2-1,TRBV19,NA,NA,TGTGCCAGTAGTCGCATTAGCGGAGACAATGAGCAGTTCTTC,CASSRISGDNEQFF
TRBJ1-1,TRBV4-1,TRBD1,NA,TGCGCCAGCAGCCAAGGACAGGGTTTGAACACTGAAGCTTTCTTT,CASSQGQGLNTEAFF
TRBJ1-2,TRBV11-3,NA,NA,TGTGCCAGCAGCTCCCCGGGACGGAGATTCTATGGCTACACCTTC,CASSSPGRRFYGYTF
TRBJ2-7,TRBV30,TRBD1,NA,TGTGTCTGGAGTATCGGGACAGGTTACGAGCAGTACTTC,CVWSIGTGYEQYF
TRBJ2-7,TRBV6-6,TRBD2,NA,TGTGCCACTCGGGTCCCCACTAGCGGGAGCTCCTACGAGCAGTACTTC,CATRVPTSGSSYEQYF
TRBJ2-7,TRBV9,NA,NA,TGTGCCAGCAGCCCCGGGACTCTAAACCCCGAGCAGTACTTC,CASSPGTLNPEQYF
TRBJ2-1,TRBV7-9,NA,NA,TGTGCCAGCAGCTTTAGTAGCGAGCAGTTCTTC,CASSFSSEQFF
TRBJ1-1,TRBV6-5,NA,NA,TGTGCCAGCACTCCAGGGCAGGGGCCGTACACTGAAGCTTTCTTT,CASTPGQGPYTEAFF